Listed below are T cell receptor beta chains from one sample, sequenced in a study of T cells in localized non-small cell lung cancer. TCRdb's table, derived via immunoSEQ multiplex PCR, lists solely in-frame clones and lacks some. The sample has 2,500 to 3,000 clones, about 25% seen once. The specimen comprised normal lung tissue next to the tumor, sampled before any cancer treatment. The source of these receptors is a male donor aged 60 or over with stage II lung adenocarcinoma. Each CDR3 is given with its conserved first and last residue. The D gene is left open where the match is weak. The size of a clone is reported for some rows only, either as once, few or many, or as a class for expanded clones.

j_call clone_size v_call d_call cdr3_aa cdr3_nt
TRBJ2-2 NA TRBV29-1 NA CSVGPGGTGELFF TGCAGCGTTGGTCCCGGGGGCACCGGGGAGCTGTTTTTT
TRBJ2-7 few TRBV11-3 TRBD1 CASSLTDRGTPYEQYF TGTGCCAGCAGCTTAACGGACAGGGGAACCCCCTACGAGCAGTACTTC
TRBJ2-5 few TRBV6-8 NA CASSYTLQGSETQYF TGTGCCAGCAGTTACACACTACAGGGTTCGGAGACCCAGTACTTC
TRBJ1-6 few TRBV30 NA CAWSVKLPNSPLHF TGTGCCTGGAGTGTGAAGTTACCTAATTCACCCCTCCACTTT
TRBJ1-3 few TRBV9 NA CASSEGAGNTIYF TGTGCCAGCAGCGAGGGTGCCGGAAACACCATATATTTT
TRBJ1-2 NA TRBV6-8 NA CASSRDRNYGYTF TGTGCCAGCAGTCGGGACCGAAACTATGGCTACACCTTC
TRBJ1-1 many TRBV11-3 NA CASSLRGGGNTEAFF TGTGCCAGCAGCCTCCGAGGGGGGGGCAACACTGAAGCTTTCTTT
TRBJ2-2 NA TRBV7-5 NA CASSLSSGYTGELFF TGTGCCAGCAGCTTATCCAGCGGATACACCGGGGAGCTGTTTTTT
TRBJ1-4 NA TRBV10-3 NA CAISESQNEKLFF TGTGCCATCAGTGAGTCCCAAAATGAAAAACTGTTTTTT
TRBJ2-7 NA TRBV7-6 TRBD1 CASSLVPTGVTYEQYF TGTGCCAGCAGCTTAGTCCCTACAGGGGTGACCTACGAGCAGTACTTC
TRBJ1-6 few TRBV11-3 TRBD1 CASSLDSQGAYNSPLHF TGTGCCAGCAGCTTAGATAGCCAGGGGGCCTATAATTCACCCCTCCACTTT
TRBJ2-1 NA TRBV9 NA CASSVSGINEQFF TGTGCCAGCAGCGTATCGGGTATCAATGAGCAGTTCTTC
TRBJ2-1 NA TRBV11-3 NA CASSLGGGQQEQFF TGTGCCAGCAGCTTAGGAGGGGGGCAGCAGGAGCAGTTCTTC
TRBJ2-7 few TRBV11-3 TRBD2 CASSLDVASGGHYEQYF TGTGCCAGCAGCTTGGACGTGGCTAGCGGGGGCCACTACGAGCAGTACTTC
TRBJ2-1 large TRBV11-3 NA CASSLVGRSSYNEQFF TGTGCCAGCAGCTTAGTCGGGCGGAGCTCCTACAATGAGCAGTTCTTC
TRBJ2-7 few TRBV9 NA CASSVSHGDDEQYF TGTGCCAGCAGCGTAAGCCACGGGGATGACGAGCAGTACTTC
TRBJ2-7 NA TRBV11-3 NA CASSFTATGGSYEQYF TGTGCCAGCAGCTTTACTGCGACAGGAGGATCCTACGAGCAGTACTTC
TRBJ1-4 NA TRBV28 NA CASSLYSYNEKLFF TGTGCCAGCAGTTTATACAGTTATAATGAAAAACTGTTTTTT
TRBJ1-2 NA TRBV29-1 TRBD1 CSVAPGQGAVNYGYTF TGCAGCGTGGCCCCGGGACAGGGGGCGGTTAACTATGGCTACACCTTC
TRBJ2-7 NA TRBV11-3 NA CASSLDTANYEQYF TGTGCCAGCAGCTTAGACACCGCAAACTACGAGCAGTACTTC
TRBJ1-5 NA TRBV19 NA CASTPRDSTYSNQPQHF TGTGCCAGTACCCCCAGAGACAGCACGTATAGCAATCAGCCCCAGCATTTT
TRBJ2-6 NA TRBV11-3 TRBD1 CASSLGRQGSGANVLTF TGTGCCAGCAGCTTAGGGCGACAGGGCTCTGGGGCCAACGTCCTGACTTTC
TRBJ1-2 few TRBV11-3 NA CASSGTLRRGGYTF TGTGCCAGCAGCGGGACCCTACGGCGAGGTGGCTACACCTTC
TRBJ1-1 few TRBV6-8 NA CASSYSNAGLVTLFF TGTGCCAGCAGTTACTCGAACGCCGGGCTGGTCACTCTCTTCTTT